The 3 T cell receptor beta chains reported below all come from one sample, sequenced in a study of beta chain features in type 1 diabetes. The authors reverse transcribed all of the isolated RNA, so sequencing captured expressed TCRB transcripts. Clones were sequenced by immunoSEQ multiplex PCR, and TCRdb holds only the in-frame ones, with some missing. This table has hundreds of thousands of clones, around 12% appearing once. The sample consisted of naive CD4+ T cells from blood. The receptor set was obtained from a man aged 18-30 years in good health.

This chain links TRBV4-1 with TRBJ2-2; 12 nucleotides match TRBD2. The V gene end was trimmed by 4 bases and the J gene end by 6 bases; junction bases not matched to a gene: 6. Germline loops: CDR1 MGHRA, CDR2 YSYEKL. The CDR3 has 16 amino acids. The CDR3 nucleotides read TGCGCCAGCAGCCGTCGACTAGCGGGAGCCCCCGGGGAGCTGTTTTTT. This gives the protein CASSRRLAGAPGELFF.

The chain joins TRBV9 to TRBJ1-3; D remains unclear. The CDR3 consists of 17 residues. Germline lookup yields CDR1 SGDLS and CDR2 YYNGEE. With 4 bases removed from V and 0 bases from J, the gap between germline ends came to 17 bases. CDR3 in DNA: TGTGCCAGCAGCACCAGCGGTCAGTTACTCTCTGGAAACACCATATATTTT. It codes for CASSTSGQLLSGNTIYF.

DNA of the CDR3: TGTGCCAGCAGCATTACAGGGGGAACTGAAGCTTTCTTT. It specifies CASSITGGTEAFF. V usage is TRBV7-3 and J usage is TRBJ1-1, with 8 nucleotides matching TRBD1. J was trimmed by 5 bases and V by 5 bases; bases with no gene match: 4. Germline V CDR1 and CDR2: SGHTA, FQGTGA. CDR3 length: 13 amino acids.